Listed below are T cell receptor beta chains from one sample, sequenced in a study. From the 5' RACE reads, TCRdb called clonotypes with MiXCR, one entry per CDR3 protein. The table includes 35,000 to 50,000 distinct CDR3 sequences, 20% to 25% detected once. The sample comprised Tregs sorted from blood. The receptors derive from a female donor with breast cancer. The CDR3 runs from the conserved cysteine through the conserved F or W. A D gene is named only where the DNA matches it firmly. Clone size appears in some rows only: once, few, many, or a class for an expanded clone.

j_call v_call d_call clone_size cdr3_aa cdr3_nt
TRBJ1-5 TRBV20-1 - - CSALAQGWGNQPQHF TGCAGTGCTCTAGCACAGGGTTGGGGCAATCAGCCCCAGCATTTT
TRBJ2-4 TRBV7-9 - - CASSSSVPLNIQYF TGTGCCAGCAGCAGCAGCGTGCCACTAAACATTCAGTACTTC
TRBJ1-1 TRBV2 - - CASSQEGNTEAFF TGTGCCAGCAGTCAAGAGGGGAACACTGAAGCTTTCTTT
TRBJ1-5 TRBV9 - - CASSVGQSNQPQHF TGTGCCAGCAGCGTCGGGCAGAGCAATCAGCCCCAGCATTTT
TRBJ2-1 TRBV20-1 TRBD2 many CSAKVYAGAGYNEQFF TGCAGTGCTAAGGTATATGCGGGAGCTGGATACAATGAGCAGTTCTTC
TRBJ2-1 TRBV9 TRBD2 - CASSVDGRVSYNEQFF TGTGCCAGCAGCGTAGACGGGAGGGTGTCCTACAATGAGCAGTTCTTC
TRBJ2-5 TRBV6-5 - - CASSWTEDQETQYF TGTGCCAGCAGCTGGACAGAAGACCAAGAGACCCAGTACTTC
TRBJ2-2 TRBV16 - - CASSRGGGELFF TGTGCCAGCAGCCGAGGTGGCGGGGAGCTGTTTTTT
TRBJ2-5 TRBV9 TRBD2 few CASSPRLAHQETQYF TGTGCCAGCAGCCCACGACTAGCGCACCAAGAGACCCAGTACTTC
TRBJ2-3 TRBV4-2 TRBD1 few CAGSQVRDRGTDTQYF TGTGCCGGCAGCCAAGTCCGGGACAGGGGGACAGATACGCAGTATTTT
TRBJ2-7 TRBV6-5 - many CASSYPNSEQYF TGTGCCAGCAGTTACCCAAACAGCGAGCAGTACTTC
TRBJ2-1 TRBV5-6 - - CASSPGTPNEQFF TGTGCCAGCAGCCCCGGGACCCCCAATGAGCAGTTCTTC